This T cell receptor beta chain comes out of a study of Ad26.COV2.S vaccination and SARS-CoV-2 variants. Produced via immunoSEQ multiplex PCR; TCRdb's table is partial and in-frame only. The sample records over 100,000 clones, 80% being singletons. Germline CDR1 is SGHNT and CDR2 is YYREEE (reference sequence). The length of the CDR3 is 14 residues. The ends were cut back, 0 bases at V and 2 bases at J, with 6 bases in the middle. The receptor was derived from a human donor who had recovered from COVID-19. The sample was peripheral blood, taken after recovery from COVID-19. The gene calls are TRBV5-4 and TRBJ2-1; possibly TRBD1 for D (6 bases). As DNA, the CDR3 is TGTGCCAGCAGCTTGGCAGGGGCCTACAATGAGCAGTTCTTC. It specifies CASSLAGAYNEQFF.